One and the same sample provided the 27 T cell receptor beta chains below, sequenced in a study of radiotherapy plus CTLA-4 blockade in lung cancer. Libraries were prepared by immunoSEQ multiplex PCR; TCRdb keeps only in-frame clonotypes and omits some of them. The repertoire holds more than 75,000 clones, with 82% as singletons. Sequenced material: peripheral blood, taken from a patient treated with radiotherapy plus ipilimumab. These receptors originate from a human donor with non-small cell lung cancer that progressed on radiotherapy plus ipilimumab.

This clone was observed a few times. The rearrangement joins TRBV5-5 to TRBJ2-2; D perhaps matches TRBD2 (5 bases). CDR1 is SGHKS and CDR2 is YYEKEE in the germline V gene (reference sequence). The CDR3 is 16 residues long. The V end was cut by 4 bases, the J end by 6 bases, with 19 bases between. The CDR3 is CASSTYQAGFAGELFF. Written as DNA, the CDR3 is TGTGCCAGCAGCACGTACCAGGCGGGCTTTGCCGGGGAGCTGTTTTTT.

This sequence joins TRBV5-4 and TRBJ1-1; the match to TRBD1 covers 7 bases. This CDR3 has 13 amino acids. V was pared by 5 bases and J by 1 base, with 2 bases of the junction left unmatched. Germline lookup yields CDR1 SGHNT and CDR2 YYREEE (reference sequence). Here the CDR3 DNA reads TGTGCCAGCAGGGGGACAGAGAACACTGAAGCTTTCTTT. Protein product: CASRGTENTEAFF.

In its sample, this clone was seen a few times. V is TRBV18 and J is TRBJ2-7; TRBD2 matches 13 bases. CDR3 length: 24 amino acids. The V and J ends lost 3 bases and 5 bases, in that order; junction bases with no gene match: 31. Germline assignment: CDR1 KGHSH and CDR2 LQKENI. CDR3: CASSPRRPFLPGLAGTKSVHEQYF. The CDR3 DNA follows: TGTGCCAGCTCACCTAGGAGACCATTCCTTCCGGGACTAGCGGGAACAAAAAGCGTTCACGAGCAGTACTTC.

This clone was seen only once. V and J are TRBV7-2 and TRBJ1-2, with 7 bases lining up with TRBD1. CDR3 length equals 14 residues. V lost 3 bases and J lost 4; bases outside the gene matches: 5. Germline values: CDR1 SGHTA, CDR2 FQGNSA. Written as DNA, the CDR3 is TGTGCCAGCAGCTTTCGACAGGGCGGCTATGGCTACACCTTC. Amino acid sequence: CASSFRQGGYGYTF.

This clone was recorded a few times. This chain links TRBV30 with TRBJ2-3; TRBD2 agrees at 10 bases. V shed 3 bases and J 11 bases; nucleotides not matched to a gene: 8. Germline CDR1 reads GTSNPN; CDR2 reads SVGIG (reference sequence). The CDR3 contains 13 residues. CDR3: CAWRLAGALGQYF. The CDR3 region has the DNA TGTGCCTGGAGGCTAGCGGGGGCGTTGGGGCAGTATTTT. Full variable domain (rest looked up from reference TRBV30 and TRBJ2-3): SQTIHQWPATLVQPVGSPLSLECTVEGTSNPNLYWYRQAAGRGLQLLFYSVGIGQISSEVPQNLSASRPQDRQFILSSKKLLLSDSGFYLCAWRLAGALGQYFGPGTRLTVL.

The chain has TRBV6-5 and TRBJ2-1; 7 bases are a match to TRBD2. In germline, CDR1 is MNHEY, CDR2 SVGAGI. This CDR3 contains 16 residues. V lost 0 bases, J lost 4 bases, and 6 bases stayed unmatched. CDR3 loop: CASSYSWRESYNEQFF. The DNA of the CDR3 is TGTGCCAGCAGTTACTCCTGGCGGGAGAGTTACAATGAGCAGTTCTTC.

This rearrangement joins TRBV5-1 to TRBJ2-2; 7 bases are shared with TRBD1. With V trimmed by 2 bases and J by 8 bases, 12 bases remained unmatched. CDR3 length equals 16 residues. Germline values: CDR1 SGHRS, CDR2 YFSETQ. CDR3 sequence reads: CASSFPRTGTPGELFF. CDR3 DNA sequence: TGCGCCAGCAGCTTTCCCCGGACAGGAACACCGGGGGAGCTGTTTTTT.

The rearrangement joins TRBV6-6 to TRBJ1-1; TRBD1 matches 8 bases. This CDR3 spans 14 amino acids. Germline V gene data show CDR1 as MNHNY and CDR2 as SVGAGI (reference sequence). Trimming at V came to 6 bases and at J to 1 base, leaving 4 bases not matched to a gene. This CDR3 reads CASSRGTGNTEAFF. The CDR3 DNA is TGTGCCAGCAGCCGAGGGACAGGGAACACTGAAGCTTTCTTT.

The chain combines TRBV19 with TRBJ2-1; D remains unclear. Germline-derived CDR1 and CDR2 are LNHDA and SQIVND (reference sequence). This CDR3 spans 13 amino acids. V lost 5 bases to trimming and J lost 4 bases, with 9 bases between them. Here the CDR3 DNA reads TGTGCCAGTAGTCCCGGCCGGTACAATGAGCAGTTCTTC. Translated, it gives CASSPGRYNEQFF.

This clone occurred a few times. A junction end diverges from the germline sequence, so it may reflect a read error. The chain joins TRBV7-9 to TRBJ1-2; 8 nucleotides align to TRBD1. The CDR3 has 14 amino acids. The germline V gene has CDR1 SEHNR and CDR2 FQNEAQ (reference sequence). The CDR3 reads CASSLGTGYYGYTF. In nucleotides, the CDR3 is TGTGCCAGCAGCTTAGGGACAGGGTACTACGGCTACACCTTC. Full variable domain (rest looked up from reference TRBV7-9 and TRBJ1-2): DTGVSQNPRHKITKRGQNVTFRCDPISEHNRLYWYRQTLGQGPEFLTYFQNEAQLEKSRLLSDRFSAERPKGSFSTLEIQRTEQGDSAMYLCASSLGTGYYGYTFGSGTRLTVV.

This sequence joins TRBV9 and TRBJ2-5, with TRBD2 matching over 13 bases. This CDR3 is 18 amino acids long. The V gene's germline CDR1 is SGDLS and CDR2 YYNGEE. With 0 bases clipped from V and 3 bases from J, the junction kept 8 bases outside the gene matches. The CDR3 here is CASSVAKLAGGPEETQYF. CDR3 nucleotides: TGTGCCAGCAGCGTAGCGAAACTAGCGGGAGGGCCGGAAGAGACCCAGTACTTC.

V gene TRBV4-1 combines with J gene TRBJ1-1; perhaps TRBD1 as D (5 bases). The CDR3 contains 18 residues. V lost 0 bases to trimming and J lost 1 base, with 18 bases between them. Germline CDR1 MGHRA, CDR2 YSYEKL. The DNA of the CDR3 is TGCGCCAGCAGCCAAGACCTCACGGGCGGGGCCAAGAACACTGAAGCTTTCTTT. This codes for CASSQDLTGGAKNTEAFF.

V gene TRBV28 combines with J gene TRBJ2-4; no clear D. The CDR3 is 13 amino acids. Trimming took 2 bases from V and 5 from J, leaving 7 bases between them. Germline V gene sequence: CDR1 MDHEN, CDR2 SYDVKM. CDR3 sequence reads: CASSLIQQNIQYF. The CDR3 coding sequence is TGTGCCAGCAGTTTAATCCAGCAAAACATTCAGTACTTC.

This chain uses TRBV4-1 with TRBJ2-7; TRBD2 aligns across 9 bases. CDR1 is MGHRA and CDR2 is YSYEKL in the germline V gene. Trimming removed 4 bases from V and 4 bases from J; junction bases left unmatched: 11. This CDR3 is built from 16 residues. The CDR3 sequence is CASSLLGATSGYEQYF. The CDR3 DNA sequence: TGCGCCAGCAGCCTCCTGGGGGCCACTAGCGGGTACGAGCAGTACTTC.

V usage is TRBV6-1 and J usage is TRBJ2-2, with unresolved D. Trimming took off 4 bases at V and 7 bases at J, with 13 bases between the two ends. Germline V CDR1 and CDR2: MNHNS, SASEGT. The length of the CDR3 is 14 residues. CDR3: CASSGRFQGGELFF. The CDR3 region has the DNA TGTGCCAGCAGTGGGAGATTTCAAGGCGGGGAGCTGTTTTTT.

The V gene is TRBV5-1, the J gene TRBJ2-5, with D possibly matching TRBD2 (6 bases). Germline assignment: CDR1 SGHRS and CDR2 YFSETQ. This CDR3 comprises 16 residues. V dropped 4 bases and J dropped 0 bases, with 16 bases sitting between them. The CDR3 nucleotides read TGCGCCAGCAGCATCCCGGCTCGGGGGTACCAAGAGACCCAGTACTTC. Translation: CASSIPARGYQETQYF.

This rearrangement joins TRBV27 to TRBJ2-6; 9 bases fit TRBD1. The CDR3 covers 17 residues. Per germline, CDR1 MNHEY and CDR2 SMNVEV (reference sequence). Unmatched junction bases numbered 9, after V lost 5 bases and J lost 4 bases. CDR3 sequence: CASSKTGGVGGANVLTF. CDR3 DNA sequence: TGTGCCAGCAGTAAGACAGGGGGGGTTGGAGGGGCCAACGTCCTGACTTTC.

The chain couples TRBV5-4 to TRBJ2-5, with TRBD2 matching over 13 bases. Germline trimming cut 4 bases from V and 0 bases from J; bases unmatched to any gene: 3. The CDR3 runs to 16 residues. CDR1 SGHNT and CDR2 YYREEE come from the germline V gene (reference sequence). In DNA, the CDR3 is TGTGCCAGCAGCACCGGGACTAGCGGGAACCAAGAGACCCAGTACTTC. Amino acid sequence: CASSTGTSGNQETQYF.

The gene calls are TRBV9 and TRBJ2-1, with TRBD2 matching 9 bases. CDR3 length: 15 amino acids. Per germline, CDR1 SGDLS and CDR2 YYNGEE. The junction had 6 bases not matched to a gene; V was cut back by 2 bases and J by 6 bases. The DNA for the CDR3 is TGTGCCAGCAGCGTTGCGCTAGCGGGGACCAATGAGCAGTTCTTC. Translated: CASSVALAGTNEQFF.

The chain employs TRBV6-4 and TRBJ2-1; no definite D call. Germline CDR1 is MRHNA and CDR2 is SNTAGT. CDR3 size: 14 residues. V shed 2 bases and J shed 8 bases, with 13 bases lying between them. The CDR3 DNA is TGTGCCAGCAGTGACGCCTCTTCAGGCTATGAGCAGTTCTTC. Amino acid sequence: CASSDASSGYEQFF.

The chain carries TRBV9 and TRBJ2-6; D gene unclear. CDR3 size: 16 residues. CDR1 SGDLS and CDR2 YYNGEE come from the germline V gene. Trimming shortened V by 6 bases and J by 0 bases, and 13 bases separated the two germline ends. The DNA for the CDR3 is TGTGCCAGCACTCAGGCAGACTCCTCTGGGGCCAACGTCCTGACTTTC. It encodes CASTQADSSGANVLTF. Combining the CDR3 with reference TRBV9 and TRBJ2-6 gives the whole variable domain DSGVTQTPKHLITATGQRVTLRCSPRSGDLSVYWYQQSLDQGLQFLIQYYNGEERAKGNILERFSAQQFPDLHSELNLSSLELGDSALYFCASTQADSSGANVLTFGAGSRLTVL.

The chain couples TRBV9 to TRBJ2-7; D perhaps matches TRBD1 (6 bases). Germline CDR1 and CDR2: SGDLS and YYNGEE. This CDR3 region has 13 residues. The V end lost 2 bases, the J end lost 7 bases, and 13 bases lay between the germline ends. The CDR3 sequence is CASSVFRGGEQYF. For the CDR3, the DNA is TGTGCCAGCAGCGTTTTCAGGGGTGGTGAGCAGTACTTC.

The chain joins TRBV30 to TRBJ2-7; D ambiguous. The CDR3 spans 14 residues. Trimming removed 4 bases at V and 7 bases at J, with 20 bases between. Germline CDR1 is GTSNPN and CDR2 is SVGIG (reference sequence). This CDR3 reads CAWNTQLRTEEQYV. CDR3 nucleotide sequence: TGTGCCTGGAACACACAACTTCGAACGGAGGAGCAGTACGTC.

The chain carries TRBV7-6 and TRBJ1-2, with D unclear. The V and J ends lost 0 bases and 3 bases respectively, with 11 bases between them. Germline V gene data show CDR1 as SGHVS and CDR2 as FNYEAQ. This CDR3 has 15 residues. This CDR3 is CASSLAPPGHYGYTF. The CDR3 DNA reads TGTGCCAGCAGCTTAGCCCCCCCGGGCCACTATGGCTACACCTTC.

The rearrangement uses TRBV27 and TRBJ1-2; 7 bases map to TRBD1. V dropped 5 bases and J dropped 8; count of bases not matched to a gene: 8. The length of the CDR3 is 13 residues. In germline, CDR1 is MNHEY, CDR2 SMNVEV (reference sequence). CDR3 in amino acids: CASSTGTVSGYTF. The CDR3 coding sequence is TGTGCCAGCAGTACCGGGACAGTCAGCGGCTACACCTTC.

This chain connects TRBV12-5 to TRBJ1-1; the D is unclear. Germline-derived CDR1 and CDR2 are LGHNT and FRNRAP. The CDR3 runs to 13 residues. Trimming removed 8 bases from V and 4 bases from J, with 14 bases in between. The CDR3 DNA reads as TGTGCTAGTCATCTCGTAGGGAGCACTGAAGCTTTCTTT. Amino acids: CASHLVGSTEAFF.

The J gene is TRBJ2-3, the V gene TRBV7-8; 9 positions match TRBD1. The germline V gene encodes CDR1 SGHVS and CDR2 FQNEAQ. Unmatched junction bases numbered 8, after V lost 5 bases and J lost 2 bases. The CDR3 is 16 amino acids. CDR3 protein: CASSPPGQGYTDTQYF. The DNA of the CDR3 is TGTGCCAGCAGCCCACCGGGACAGGGCTACACAGATACGCAGTATTTT.